The 17 T cell receptor beta chains in this list originate from one sample, sequenced in a study of shared clonotypes between healthy human individuals. TCRdb's table, derived via immunoSEQ multiplex PCR, lists solely in-frame clones and lacks some. Of some 1 million clones listed, around 75% are singletons. The sample was memory CD4+ T cells sorted from blood. Subset in this sample: CD45RA-negative fraction. These receptors all come from a man younger than 30 in good health.

This clone occurred many times. V and J are TRBV11-2 and TRBJ2-1; 11 bases match TRBD2. The CDR3 length is 14 residues. Germline lookup yields CDR1 SGHAT and CDR2 FQNNGV. V lost 6 bases, J lost 10 bases, and 8 bases stayed unmatched. The CDR3, as DNA: TGTGCCAGCAGGCGACTAGCGGGGCCGCCCGAGCAGTTCTTC. Amino acids: CASRRLAGPPEQFF. The full variable domain, its missing parts supplied by reference TRBV11-2 and TRBJ2-1, is EAGVAQSPRYKIIEKRQSVAFWCNPISGHATLYWYQQILGQGPKLLIQFQNNGVVDDSQLPKDRFSAERLKGVDSTLKIQPAKLEDSAVYLCASRRLAGPPEQFFGPGTRLTVL.

The rearrangement links TRBV7-8 to TRBJ1-1, with D possibly being TRBD1 (5 bases). Trimming removed 5 bases at V and 7 bases at J, with 8 bases between. The CDR3 length is 11 residues. From germline, CDR1 is SGHVS and CDR2 FQNEAQ. In nucleotides, the CDR3 is TGTGCCAGCAGCCGGGGCATTGAAGCTTTCTTT. Translation: CASSRGIEAFF.

The J gene is TRBJ2-3, the V gene TRBV27; D unclear. Germline V CDR1 and CDR2: MNHEY, SMNVEV (reference sequence). The CDR3 is made up of 11 amino acids. V lost 4 bases to trimming and J lost 7 bases, with 6 bases between them. The CDR3 DNA reads as TGTGCCAGCAGTTCGGATTATACGCAGTATTTT. This sequence encodes CASSSDYTQYF.

The chain has TRBV6-5 and TRBJ1-2, with D unclear. Between the trimmed V and J ends, which lost 6 bases and 8 bases, there was a span of 19 bases. Per germline, CDR1 MNHEY and CDR2 SVGAGI. The CDR3 spans 14 residues. The CDR3 is CASSMAGYTAGYTF. The CDR3 nucleotides read TGTGCCAGCAGCATGGCTGGTTACACGGCGGGCTACACCTTC.

J is TRBJ1-3 and V is TRBV25-1; D is perhaps TRBD1 (5 bases). The germline V gene encodes CDR1 MGHDK and CDR2 SYGVNS. This CDR3 comprises 17 residues. Trimming took off 1 base at V and 0 bases at J, with 13 bases between the two ends. The CDR3, as DNA: TGTGCCAGCAGTGAATCGGGGCGGTCGTTCTCTGGAAACACCATATATTTT. The encoded protein is CASSESGRSFSGNTIYF.

The chain couples TRBV30 to TRBJ1-2; TRBD1 aligns across 8 bases. Germline V gene data show CDR1 as GTSNPN and CDR2 as SVGIG (reference sequence). The CDR3 loop spans 13 amino acids. V shed 2 bases and J 8 bases; nucleotides not matched to a gene: 7. The CDR3: CAWSLGTGIGYTF. The CDR3 DNA reads as TGTGCCTGGAGTCTCGGGACAGGCATCGGCTACACCTTC.

The chain carries TRBV28 and TRBJ1-5, with D unclear. Trimming shortened V by 6 bases and J by 0 bases, and 21 bases separated the two germline ends. The CDR3 spans 18 residues. Germline V gives CDR1 MDHEN, CDR2 SYDVKM. CDR3 protein: CASSQVQGIGYSNQPQHF. The DNA for the CDR3 is TGTGCCAGCAGCCAAGTCCAAGGGATAGGGTATAGCAATCAGCCCCAGCATTTT.

The chain uses TRBV28 and TRBJ2-7, with D perhaps assigned TRBD1 or TRBD2 (5 bases each). Trimming left V 5 bases short and J 5 bases short, with 16 bases between. CDR3 length: 14 amino acids. In germline, CDR1 is MDHEN, CDR2 SYDVKM. The CDR3 spells CASSGAPGGHEQYF. The CDR3 DNA reads TGTGCCAGCAGTGGGGCCCCAGGAGGCCACGAGCAGTACTTC.

V is TRBV10-3 and J is TRBJ2-1; D call uncertain. Germline V gene data show CDR1 as ENHRY and CDR2 as SYGVKD. Trimming cost V 0 bases and J 7 bases, with 13 bases left between them. The CDR3 consists of 15 residues. The CDR3 sequence: CAISESWLTSNEQFF. In nucleotides, the CDR3 is TGTGCCATCAGTGAGTCGTGGCTGACGAGTAATGAGCAGTTCTTC.

Concerning this clone: A far larger clone lies a single base away; this is likely a read error. Additional DNA sequences in this sample encode the identical CDR3. This CDR3 reads CAISEGDTLSGNTIYF. The DNA for the CDR3 is TGTGCCATCAGTGAAGGGGATACTCTCTCTGGAAACACCATATATTTT. The chain carries TRBV10-3 and TRBJ1-3; D possibly corresponds to TRBD1 (5 bases). CDR1 and CDR2 from the germline V gene are ENHRY and SYGVKD. Between the trimmed V and J ends, which lost 3 bases and 0 bases, there was a span of 12 bases. This CDR3 spans 16 amino acids.

J is TRBJ2-3 and V is TRBV7-9; tentative D call: TRBD1 (6 bases). CDR1 SEHNR and CDR2 FQNEAQ come from the germline V gene (reference sequence). The CDR3 totals 15 residues. V lost 3 bases to trimming and J lost 4 bases, with 14 bases between them. The CDR3 DNA follows: TGTGCCAGCAGCTTTCTTACAGGGCAGTCAGATACGCAGTATTTT. Translation: CASSFLTGQSDTQYF.

The chain links TRBV10-3 to TRBJ2-7, with TRBD1 matching 7 bases. Trimming at V came to 7 bases and at J to 2 bases, leaving 5 bases not matched to a gene. Germline values: CDR1 ENHRY, CDR2 SYGVKD. The CDR3 spans 13 residues. CDR3 amino acids: CAINPGQPYEQYF. The DNA of the CDR3 is TGTGCCATCAACCCGGGACAGCCCTACGAGCAGTACTTC.

This clone turned up a few times. The gene calls are TRBV18 and TRBJ2-3; the D gene is possibly TRBD2 (6 bases). Trimming pared 1 base from V and 6 bases from J, leaving 11 bases between. From germline, CDR1 is KGHSH and CDR2 LQKENI. The CDR3 covers 14 residues. CDR3 residues: CASSPRRGEDTQYF. The CDR3 region has the DNA TGTGCCAGCTCACCACGGCGGGGTGAGGATACGCAGTATTTT.

The rearrangement joins TRBV7-8 to TRBJ2-7; D gene unclear. The germline V gene has CDR1 SGHVS and CDR2 FQNEAQ. This CDR3 spans 13 amino acids. The V and J ends lost 4 bases and 4 bases respectively, with 11 bases between them. The DNA of the CDR3 is TGTGCCAGCAGCTCCGTACCCCCATACGAGCAGTACTTC. Translating it yields CASSSVPPYEQYF.

This clone appeared a single time. The genes are TRBV29-1 and TRBJ2-3; TRBD2 matches 7 bases. Losses at the gene ends were 6 bases for V and 5 bases for J; bases not matched to a gene: 11. Germline loops: CDR1 SQVTM, CDR2 ANQGSEA. The length of the CDR3 is 14 residues. In DNA, the CDR3 is TGCAGCGTCACGGGAGGAAGGCTGGGAGATACGCAGTATTTT. This translates into CSVTGGRLGDTQYF.

This clone was observed a few times. This chain links TRBV28 with TRBJ2-4; 9 bases fit TRBD2. The V gene's germline CDR1 is MDHEN and CDR2 SYDVKM. The CDR3 has 17 residues. The V gene end was trimmed by 3 bases and the J gene end by 1 base; junction bases not matched to a gene: 7. In nucleotides, the CDR3 is TGTGCCAGCAGTTTGGGTGGCAGCGGGGGGGCCAAAAACATTCAGTACTTC. It specifies CASSLGGSGGAKNIQYF.

This clone appeared a single time. This same CDR3 is encoded by further DNA sequences in the sample. The rearrangement links TRBV6-1 to TRBJ2-7; 9 bases agree with TRBD1. Germline V gives CDR1 MNHNS, CDR2 SASEGT. The CDR3 runs 14 residues. V lost 4 bases, J lost 2 bases, and 3 bases stayed unmatched. CDR3 protein: CASSGGTGTYEQYF. The CDR3 DNA reads as TGTGCCAGCAGTGGAGGGACAGGGACCTACGAGCAGTACTTC.